The next 23 T cell receptor beta chains were all read from a single sample in a study of cytomegalovirus exposure and HLA in healthy donors. The PCR was carried out with 60 Vbeta primers and 13 Jbeta primers. Data came from immunoSEQ multiplex PCR; TCRdb stores just in-frame clones and leaves some out. This table holds approximately 200,000 clones, about 83% found once. Sequencing input: PBMCs. The source of these receptors is a man aged 35 to 55 in good health and CMV-seronegative.

This clone has a single count. The chain couples TRBV28 to TRBJ2-6; maybe TRBD2 (6 bases). CDR3 length equals 14 residues. Trimming cost V 8 bases and J 2 bases, with 10 bases left between them. The V gene's germline CDR1 is MDHEN and CDR2 SYDVKM. CDR3 sequence (DNA): TGTGCCAGCCGGAGGGACGCTGGGGCCAACGTCCTGACTTTC. Translating it yields CASRRDAGANVLTF.

This clone was seen a few times. The CDR3 reads CASSRTQLGDGYTF. Here the CDR3 DNA reads TGCGCCAGCAGCCGCACACAGCTAGGGGATGGCTACACCTTC. This chain connects TRBV4-1 to TRBJ1-2; a possible D gene is TRBD1 (5 bases). CDR3 length equals 14 residues. The V gene's germline CDR1 is MGHRA and CDR2 YSYEKL. Trimming shortened V by 4 bases and J by 6 bases, and 15 bases separated the two germline ends.

This chain connects TRBV5-1 to TRBJ2-2, with 9 positions matching TRBD2. Germline values: CDR1 SGHRS, CDR2 YFSETQ. The CDR3 loop spans 16 amino acids. V shed 1 base, J shed 1 base, and the junction held 2 bases outside the gene matches. CDR3 loop: CASSLRAGGNTGELFF. CDR3 sequence (DNA): TGCGCCAGCAGCTTGAGAGCGGGAGGGAACACCGGGGAGCTGTTTTTT.

This sequence joins TRBV27 and TRBJ2-7; 8 bases are a match to TRBD2. After removal of 10 bases from V and 5 bases from J, the junction contained 7 bases not matched to a gene. The CDR3 runs to 12 residues. Germline V gene data show CDR1 as MNHEY and CDR2 as SMNVEV (reference sequence). CDR3 nucleotides: TGTGCCACCGGGACTAGGGGCAACGAGCAGTACTTC. It translates to CATGTRGNEQYF.

The chain couples TRBV4-1 to TRBJ1-4; D is unresolved. Trimming left V 0 bases short and J 7 bases short, with 15 bases between. Germline assignment: CDR1 MGHRA and CDR2 YSYEKL. This CDR3 has 16 residues. CDR3 protein: CASSQDIRLESEKLFF. The CDR3 nucleotides read TGCGCCAGCAGCCAAGATATTCGGTTGGAGAGTGAAAAACTGTTTTTT.

V is TRBV2 and J is TRBJ2-1, with a weak D call TRBD1 (6 bases). This CDR3 has 13 amino acids. Germline V CDR1 and CDR2: SNHLY, FYNNEI. V lost 7 bases, J lost 6 bases, and 13 bases lay in between. The CDR3 spells CASTGGYANEQFF. Written as DNA, the CDR3 is TGTGCCAGCACTGGGGGCTACGCCAATGAGCAGTTCTTC.

The J gene is TRBJ2-3, the V gene TRBV4-3; D gene uncertain. Germline-derived CDR1 and CDR2 are LGHNA and YSLEER. This CDR3 region has 15 residues. V lost 4 bases to trimming and J lost 1 base, with 12 bases between them. CDR3 sequence: CASSLKLGRTDTQYF. The CDR3 coding sequence is TGCGCCAGCAGCCTGAAGCTGGGCCGCACAGATACGCAGTATTTT.

The V call is TRBV28, the J call TRBJ2-4; possible D gene TRBD2, 6 bases. The length of the CDR3 is 17 residues. Trimming took 2 bases from V and 0 from J, leaving 14 bases between them. Germline V gene data show CDR1 as MDHEN and CDR2 as SYDVKM. The CDR3 region is CASSLGAGGLAKNIQYF. DNA of the CDR3: TGTGCCAGCAGTTTAGGGGCCGGAGGGCTAGCCAAAAACATTCAGTACTTC. Together with reference TRBV28 and TRBJ2-4, the CDR3 gives the full variable domain: DVKVTQSSRYLVKRTGEKVFLECVQDMDHENMFWYRQDPGLGLRLIYFSYDVKMKEKGDIPEGYSVSREKKERFSLILESASTNQTSMYLCASSLGAGGLAKNIQYFGAGTRLSVL.

The rearrangement links TRBV5-6 to TRBJ2-5, with a possible D match to TRBD2 (5 bases). Judging by the DNA end, TRBJ2-7 fits better; the J call may be wrong. The CDR3 consists of 13 residues. Germline-derived CDR1 and CDR2 are SGHDT and YYEEEE. The CDR3, as DNA: TGTGCCAGCAGCCCGGGGAGCTCCTACGAGCAGTACTTC. It codes for CASSPGSSYEQYF.

The chain combines TRBV27 with TRBJ2-7; 10 nucleotides align to TRBD2. The germline V gene encodes CDR1 MNHEY and CDR2 SMNVEV (reference sequence). The CDR3 is made up of 16 amino acids. Germline trimming cut 6 bases from V and 4 bases from J; bases unmatched to any gene: 12. The CDR3 sequence is CASSAKGPSGSYEQYF. The DNA of the CDR3 is TGTGCCAGCAGCGCCAAGGGTCCTAGCGGGAGTTACGAGCAGTACTTC.

CDR3 bases: TGTGCCAGCAGCCAAGGCCTTGCTAGCGGGGGGGTTTACAATGAGCAGTTCTTC. Translation gives CASSQGLASGGVYNEQFF. The chain has TRBV4-2 and TRBJ2-1; 12 positions match TRBD2. V trimming: 1 base; J trimming: 4 bases; junction bases outside the gene matches: 8. The CDR3 consists of 18 residues. Germline CDR1 and CDR2: LGHNA and YNFKEQ.

DNA of the CDR3: TGTGCCAGTAGTATAGTTGTGGCGGGATGGCAGCCCCAGCATTTT. Translation: CASSIVVAGWQPQHF. This chain joins TRBV19 and TRBJ1-5; D call uncertain. V was trimmed by 1 base and J by 7 bases, leaving 14 bases between them. This CDR3 contains 15 residues. Germline CDR1 LNHDA, CDR2 SQIVND (reference sequence).

This chain connects TRBV12-5 to TRBJ1-1; TRBD1 aligns across 7 bases. Germline lookup yields CDR1 LGHNT and CDR2 FRNRAP. V lost 3 bases to trimming and J lost 2 bases; unmatched junction nucleotides: 9. The CDR3 length is 16 residues. The CDR3, as DNA: TGTGCTAGTGGTTTAAACAGGGGCCCTTCCAACACTGAAGCTTTCTTT. This sequence encodes CASGLNRGPSNTEAFF.

This clone came up a few times. V usage is TRBV18 and J usage is TRBJ2-5; unclear D gene. There are 12 residues in the CDR3. Germline CDR1 and CDR2: KGHSH and LQKENI. The V gene lost 6 bases and the J gene lost 4 bases, with 9 bases spanning the gap. CDR3 DNA sequence: TGTGCCAGCTCTTTTCAGATAGAGACCCAGTACTTC. Translated: CASSFQIETQYF.

The chain joins TRBV19 to TRBJ2-2; no firm D call. With 7 bases removed from V and 5 bases from J, the gap between germline ends came to 20 bases. This CDR3 region has 16 residues. The germline V gene has CDR1 LNHDA and CDR2 SQIVND (reference sequence). The chain's CDR3 is CASTYSGMLKTGELFF. The CDR3 nucleotides are TGTGCCAGTACCTATAGTGGTATGTTAAAGACCGGGGAGCTGTTTTTT.

This rearrangement joins TRBV19 to TRBJ1-2; 7 bases are a match to TRBD1. The CDR3 totals 14 residues. V was clipped by 6 bases and J by 3 bases; unmatched bases: 7. Germline-derived CDR1 and CDR2 are LNHDA and SQIVND (reference sequence). The CDR3 DNA reads as TGTGCCAGTAGGACACAGGGGCGGGACTATGGCTACACCTTC. Translating gives CASRTQGRDYGYTF.

This sequence joins TRBV5-5 and TRBJ1-1; TRBD1 is a possible D gene (6 bases). The CDR3 length is 14 residues. V gave up 1 base and J gave up 1 base, with 8 bases separating them. CDR1 is SGHKS, CDR2 YYEKEE, per germline (reference sequence). The CDR3 protein is CASSLQGSNTEAFF. CDR3 nucleotides: TGTGCCAGCAGCTTGCAGGGGTCGAACACTGAAGCTTTCTTT.

This chain connects TRBV6-6 to TRBJ2-5; TRBD1 is a possible D gene (5 bases). The CDR3 is 15 amino acids. CDR1 is MNHNY and CDR2 is SVGAGI in the germline V gene (reference sequence). V dropped 2 bases and J dropped 7 bases, with 17 bases sitting between them. Here the CDR3 reads CASSYTPVGAGTQYF. The CDR3 DNA reads TGTGCCAGCAGTTACACCCCGGTAGGGGCCGGGACCCAGTACTTC.

V is TRBV7-6 and J is TRBJ2-7; TRBD2 is a possible D gene (5 bases). CDR1 is SGHVS and CDR2 is FNYEAQ in the germline V gene. There are 18 residues in the CDR3. Trimming stripped 0 bases from V and 6 bases from J, with 24 bases between. The CDR3 here is CASSLARTPNPRSGEQYF. In DNA form, the CDR3 reads TGTGCCAGCAGCTTAGCGCGGACTCCTAACCCCCGTTCAGGCGAGCAGTACTTC.

The rearrangement links TRBV27 to TRBJ1-1; 7 nucleotides align to TRBD1. The CDR3 is 15 amino acids. Germline V CDR1 and CDR2: MNHEY, SMNVEV (reference sequence). With V trimmed by 0 bases and J by 3 bases, 4 bases remained unmatched. In nucleotides, the CDR3 is TGTGCCAGCAGTTTATCCCAGACAGGGCACACTGAAGCTTTCTTT. Translating it yields CASSLSQTGHTEAFF.

V and J are TRBV7-8 and TRBJ2-6; weak D call: TRBD1 (5 bases). Germline-derived CDR1 and CDR2 are SGHVS and FQNEAQ. This CDR3 contains 15 residues. The V gene lost 1 base and the J gene lost 2 bases, with 6 bases spanning the gap. The CDR3 nucleotides are TGTGCCAGCAGCTTAGGGGGCGCTGGGGCCAACGTCCTGACTTTC. This translates into CASSLGGAGANVLTF.

The V and J genes are TRBV5-6 and TRBJ2-5, with D possibly matching TRBD1 (7 bases). The CDR3 sequence is 16 residues long. Per the germline V gene, CDR1 is SGHDT and CDR2 is YYEEEE. V was shortened by 4 bases and J by 5 bases, with 21 bases between the two germline ends. This CDR3 is CASSPSGDRAIETQYF. In DNA, the CDR3 is TGTGCCAGCAGCCCCTCGGGAGACAGGGCTATTGAGACCCAGTACTTC.

The chain combines TRBV27 with TRBJ2-7; maybe TRBD2 (6 bases). The CDR3 runs to 15 residues. Trimming cost V 5 bases and J 0 bases, with 14 bases left between them. Germline-derived CDR1 and CDR2 are MNHEY and SMNVEV (reference sequence). The chain's CDR3 is CASSAGLAYSYEQYF. CDR3 sequence (DNA): TGTGCCAGCAGTGCGGGACTCGCCTACTCCTACGAGCAGTACTTC.